Each of the 29 T cell receptor beta chains below was sequenced from the same sample in a study of human thymus T cells. Sequencing was performed with immunoSEQ multiplex PCR; in TCRdb, only in-frame clones are kept and a portion is missing. This sample has about 46,000 clones, with over 90% found just once. The sample was blood. These receptor sequences come from a girl less than two years old with a congenital heart defect but otherwise immunologically healthy.

The rearrangement joins TRBV10-3 to TRBJ2-5; 9 bases align to TRBD2. Trimming at V came to 6 bases and at J to 5 bases, leaving 10 bases not matched to a gene. The CDR3 is 15 amino acids. Germline V gives CDR1 ENHRY, CDR2 SYGVKD. The CDR3 spells CAISALLAGGETQYF. CDR3 coding DNA: TGTGCCATCAGCGCATTACTAGCGGGTGGGGAGACCCAGTACTTC.

The chain carries TRBV7-9 and TRBJ2-7, with D possibly TRBD2 on 5 matching bases. With 3 bases removed from V and 0 bases from J, the gap between germline ends came to 21 bases. CDR3 length equals 18 residues. CDR1 and CDR2 (germline): SEHNR, FQNEAQ (reference sequence). The CDR3 spells CASSLEFSASLRSYEQYF. The CDR3, as DNA: TGTGCCAGCAGCTTGGAGTTCAGTGCTAGCCTCCGCTCCTACGAGCAGTACTTC.

The rearrangement joins TRBV9 to TRBJ1-1; weak D call: TRBD1 (5 bases). Germline V CDR1 and CDR2: SGDLS, YYNGEE. Trimming pared 1 base from V and 0 bases from J, leaving 13 bases between. The CDR3 sequence is 16 residues long. The CDR3 is CASSVRRGPMNTEAFF. In DNA, the CDR3 is TGTGCCAGCAGCGTACGGCGGGGCCCGATGAACACTGAAGCTTTCTTT.

The V and J genes are TRBV21-1 and TRBJ2-4; no DNA check was done on the table's D call, TRBD1. TRBV21-1 is assigned pseudogene status. The CDR3 extends over 16 amino acids. The CDR3 loop is CASSKAGQEAKNIQYF. DNA for the CDR3: TGTGCCAGCAGCAAAGCGGGACAAGAAGCCAAAAACATTCAGTACTTC.

This chain joins TRBV6-7 and TRBJ2-5, with TRBD1 identical over 8 bases. The end of the DNA aligns better with TRBJ2-7, so the J call may be wrong. TRBV6-7 is an ORF for which the function is uncertain. This CDR3 has 13 amino acids. The CDR3 region is CASSWKQGDEQYF. CDR3 in DNA: TGTGCCAGCAGTTGGAAACAGGGGGACGAGCAGTACTTC.

V is TRBV25-1 and J is TRBJ1-3; 8 bases fit TRBD1. The CDR3 length is 18 residues. Per germline, CDR1 MGHDK and CDR2 SYGVNS. V was clipped by 4 bases and J by 3 bases; unmatched bases: 14. The CDR3 DNA follows: TGTGCCAGCAGTGGAGGGACAGGCACCAGGTCCTTTGGAAACACCATATATTTT. Amino acid sequence: CASSGGTGTRSFGNTIYF.

V gene TRBV25-1 combines with J gene TRBJ1-1, with D hard to call. The germline V and J ends were trimmed by 7 bases and 4 bases, with 7 bases remaining between them. Germline V gives CDR1 MGHDK, CDR2 SYGVNS. The CDR3 totals 11 residues. CDR3 DNA sequence: TGTGCCAGCATGTTCGGCACTGAAGCTTTCTTT. Amino acids: CASMFGTEAFF.

The rearrangement joins TRBV28 to TRBJ2-7; D is unresolved. The germline CDR1 and CDR2 sequences are MDHEN and SYDVKM. V shed 0 bases and J shed 3 bases, with 6 bases lying between them. The CDR3 contains 13 residues. Here the CDR3 DNA reads TGTGCCAGCAGTTTATGGGCGGACTACGAGCAGTACTTC. It translates to CASSLWADYEQYF.

This chain links TRBV4-3 with TRBJ2-5, with 9 nucleotides matching TRBD1. The V gene's germline CDR1 is LGHNA and CDR2 YSLEER. This CDR3 contains 14 residues. The V and J ends lost 4 bases and 6 bases, in that order; junction bases with no gene match: 6. CDR3 sequence reads: CASSRDRGAKTQYF. The CDR3 DNA reads as TGCGCCAGCAGCCGAGACAGGGGGGCAAAGACCCAGTACTTC.

In its sample, this clone was seen once. The chain links TRBV20-1 to TRBJ2-7; D ambiguous. Trimming took 2 bases from V and 9 from J, leaving 11 bases between them. This CDR3 spans 11 amino acids. Germline lookup yields CDR1 DFQATT and CDR2 SNEGSKA (reference sequence). CDR3 protein: CSARSGLSQYF. The CDR3 bases are TGCAGTGCTAGATCCGGATTGTCGCAGTACTTC.

The chain employs TRBV10-3 and TRBJ1-5, with 7 bases matching TRBD1. The CDR3 has 17 amino acids. Unmatched junction bases numbered 16, after V lost 7 bases and J lost 4 bases. The germline V gene encodes CDR1 ENHRY and CDR2 SYGVKD. The CDR3 loop reads CAINRQETGKENQPQHF. CDR3 sequence (DNA): TGTGCCATCAATCGGCAGGAGACAGGGAAGGAAAATCAGCCCCAGCATTTT.

J is TRBJ2-7 and V is TRBV5-1; D not certain. The germline V gene encodes CDR1 SGHRS and CDR2 YFSETQ. This CDR3 region has 12 residues. Trimming shortened V by 7 bases and J by 2 bases, and 10 bases separated the two germline ends. CDR3 region: CASGYTPYEQYF. The CDR3 coding sequence is TGCGCCAGCGGTTATACACCCTACGAGCAGTACTTC. The full variable domain, its missing parts supplied by reference TRBV5-1 and TRBJ2-7, is KAGVTQTPRYLIKTRGQQVTLSCSPISGHRSVSWYQQTPGQGLQFLFEYFSETQRNKGNFPGRFSGRQFSNSRSEMNVSTLELGDSALYLCASGYTPYEQYFGPGTRLTVT.

This rearrangement joins TRBV27 to TRBJ2-3; no reliable D call. This CDR3 has 14 residues. Trimming took 1 base from V and 5 from J, leaving 10 bases between them. Germline lookup yields CDR1 MNHEY and CDR2 SMNVEV (reference sequence). CDR3 region: CASSLWSARDTQYF. CDR3 nucleotide sequence: TGTGCCAGCAGTTTATGGTCAGCCAGAGATACGCAGTATTTT.

This clone has just one count. CDR3 bases: TGCGCCAGCAGCTTGGCACTAGCGGGCACCGGGGAGCTGTTTTTT. It translates to CASSLALAGTGELFF. The chain recombines TRBV5-1 with TRBJ2-2; 9 nucleotides line up with TRBD2. The CDR3 has 15 residues. Looked up from germline, CDR1 is SGHRS and CDR2 is YFSETQ. The J segment lost 4 bases and the V segment lost 0 bases, leaving 1 base of the junction unmatched.

CDR3 nucleotides: TGTGCCAGCAGCCCTGACATTTACTCTGGAAACACCATATATTTT. Its protein is CASSPDIYSGNTIYF. The chain links TRBV9 to TRBJ1-3; D unclear. Germline loops: CDR1 SGDLS, CDR2 YYNGEE. The CDR3 runs 15 residues. Trimming took off 4 bases at V and 0 bases at J, with 11 bases between the two ends.

The chain couples TRBV4-1 to TRBJ2-3; 10 bases are shared with TRBD2. This CDR3 is built from 15 residues. Germline loops: CDR1 MGHRA, CDR2 YSYEKL. V was clipped by 4 bases and J by 1 base; unmatched bases: 2. The CDR3 spells CASSPGTSGTDTQYF. CDR3 DNA: TGCGCCAGCAGCCCAGGGACTAGCGGCACAGATACGCAGTATTTT.

V and J are TRBV9 and TRBJ1-4; 7 nucleotides align to TRBD1. Per the germline V gene, CDR1 is SGDLS and CDR2 is YYNGEE. CDR3 length: 15 residues. V dropped 0 bases and J dropped 5; count of bases not matched to a gene: 4. This CDR3 is CASSVGQGKNEKLFF. CDR3 in DNA: TGTGCCAGCAGCGTAGGACAGGGAAAGAATGAAAAACTGTTTTTT.

V usage is TRBV11-2 and J usage is TRBJ1-3; 7 positions match TRBD1. The ends lost 2 bases at V and 2 bases at J; junction bases unmatched: 0. The CDR3 loop spans 14 amino acids. Germline V gene lookup returns CDR1 SGHAT and CDR2 FQNNGV. CDR3: CASSLQGAGNTIYF. CDR3 in DNA: TGTGCCAGCAGCTTACAGGGGGCTGGAAACACCATATATTTT.

The chain uses TRBV28 and TRBJ2-5; D call uncertain. Germline lookup yields CDR1 MDHEN and CDR2 SYDVKM. The CDR3 is 12 amino acids. V was trimmed by 5 bases and J by 5 bases, leaving 9 bases between them. The DNA of the CDR3 is TGTGCCAGCAGTCTGTGGCGGGAGACCCAGTACTTC. It codes for CASSLWRETQYF.

This clone was seen just once. The V gene is TRBV25-1, the J gene TRBJ1-1; D is unresolved. Trimming pared 3 bases from V and 3 bases from J, leaving 8 bases between. The CDR3 spans 13 residues. Germline values: CDR1 MGHDK, CDR2 SYGVNS. CDR3 DNA sequence: TGTGCCAGCAGTGATCTCAGATACACTGAAGCTTTCTTT. It specifies CASSDLRYTEAFF. Complete variable domain (other parts from reference TRBV25-1 and TRBJ1-1): EADIYQTPRYLVIGTGKKITLECSQTMGHDKMYWYQQDPGMELHLIHYSYGVNSTEKGDLSSESTVSRIRTEHFPLTLESARPSHTSQYLCASSDLRYTEAFFGQGTRLTVV.

The chain is built from TRBV7-8 and TRBJ1-3; D perhaps matches TRBD1 (5 bases). Trimming left V 0 bases short and J 6 bases short, with 9 bases between. CDR3 length: 14 residues. In germline, CDR1 is SGHVS, CDR2 FQNEAQ. The CDR3 is CASSLASGINTIYF. CDR3 in DNA: TGTGCCAGCAGCTTAGCGTCAGGGATAAACACCATATATTTT.

The V and J genes are TRBV2 and TRBJ1-5; 8 bases are shared with TRBD1. Germline-derived CDR1 and CDR2 are SNHLY and FYNNEI. There are 19 residues in the CDR3. Losses at the gene ends were 0 bases for V and 0 bases for J; bases not matched to a gene: 10. This chain's CDR3 is CASSEALRQGIYSNQPQHF. Here the CDR3 DNA reads TGTGCCAGCAGTGAAGCGCTTCGACAGGGGATATATAGCAATCAGCCCCAGCATTTT.

The V and J genes are TRBV6-6 and TRBJ2-7; no reliable D call. This CDR3 is 8 amino acids long. V was trimmed by 8 bases and J by 12 bases, leaving 8 bases between them. CDR1 MNHNY and CDR2 SVGAGI come from the germline V gene (reference sequence). CDR3 nucleotide sequence: TGTGCCAGCGGCCCTAGGTACTTC. This encodes CASGPRYF.

The chain employs TRBV7-2 and TRBJ2-1; TRBD2 is a possible D gene (5 bases). The CDR3 runs to 14 residues. Trimming cost V 0 bases and J 2 bases, with 5 bases left between them. From germline, CDR1 is SGHTA and CDR2 FQGNSA. The CDR3 sequence is CASSLALAYNEQFF. CDR3 DNA: TGTGCCAGCAGCTTAGCACTAGCCTACAATGAGCAGTTCTTC.

This clone appeared a single time. The chain uses TRBV9 and TRBJ1-3; 10 bases line up with TRBD1. V was pared by 3 bases and J by 2 bases, with 5 bases of the junction left unmatched. Germline V CDR1 and CDR2: SGDLS, YYNGEE. The CDR3 extends over 16 amino acids. CDR3 amino acids: CASSAGQGRTGNTIYF. The CDR3 coding sequence is TGTGCCAGCAGCGCGGGACAGGGGAGGACTGGAAACACCATATATTTT. The entire variable domain, with the rest obtained from reference TRBV9 and TRBJ1-3, is as follows: DSGVTQTPKHLITATGQRVTLRCSPRSGDLSVYWYQQSLDQGLQFLIQYYNGEERAKGNILERFSAQQFPDLHSELNLSSLELGDSALYFCASSAGQGRTGNTIYFGEGSWLTVV.

The chain uses TRBV29-1 and TRBJ2-3; D ambiguous. Trimming took off 5 bases at V and 2 bases at J, with 5 bases between the two ends. Per germline, CDR1 SQVTM and CDR2 ANQGSEA. The CDR3 runs 11 residues. CDR3 protein: CSVTPTDTQYF. CDR3 DNA: TGCAGCGTTACCCCCACAGATACGCAGTATTTT.

The chain carries TRBV5-1 and TRBJ2-7; D is ambiguous. V was cut by 0 bases and J by 2 bases, with 15 bases left in between. This CDR3 is built from 16 residues. In germline, CDR1 is SGHRS, CDR2 YFSETQ. CDR3 amino acids: CASSLGPSGDPYEQYF. The CDR3 DNA is TGCGCCAGCAGCTTGGGGCCCAGTGGAGACCCCTACGAGCAGTACTTC.

The J gene is TRBJ2-5, the V gene TRBV27; 8 nucleotides match TRBD1. Germline CDR1 MNHEY, CDR2 SMNVEV (reference sequence). The CDR3 covers 15 residues. V was clipped by 5 bases and J by 0 bases; unmatched bases: 5. The CDR3 region has the DNA TGTGCCAGCAGTCCTTGGACAGGGCACCAAGAGACCCAGTACTTC. It is translated as CASSPWTGHQETQYF.

Points on this clone: Different DNA sequences within this sample yield the same CDR3. This chain joins TRBV7-9 and TRBJ1-2; D not certain. Trimming took off 1 base at V and 1 base at J, with 4 bases between the two ends. The CDR3 sequence is 13 residues long. Germline loops: CDR1 SEHNR, CDR2 FQNEAQ (reference sequence). CDR3 nucleotides: TGTGCCAGCAGCTTAGACGGTAACTATGGCTACACCTTC. Translating gives CASSLDGNYGYTF.